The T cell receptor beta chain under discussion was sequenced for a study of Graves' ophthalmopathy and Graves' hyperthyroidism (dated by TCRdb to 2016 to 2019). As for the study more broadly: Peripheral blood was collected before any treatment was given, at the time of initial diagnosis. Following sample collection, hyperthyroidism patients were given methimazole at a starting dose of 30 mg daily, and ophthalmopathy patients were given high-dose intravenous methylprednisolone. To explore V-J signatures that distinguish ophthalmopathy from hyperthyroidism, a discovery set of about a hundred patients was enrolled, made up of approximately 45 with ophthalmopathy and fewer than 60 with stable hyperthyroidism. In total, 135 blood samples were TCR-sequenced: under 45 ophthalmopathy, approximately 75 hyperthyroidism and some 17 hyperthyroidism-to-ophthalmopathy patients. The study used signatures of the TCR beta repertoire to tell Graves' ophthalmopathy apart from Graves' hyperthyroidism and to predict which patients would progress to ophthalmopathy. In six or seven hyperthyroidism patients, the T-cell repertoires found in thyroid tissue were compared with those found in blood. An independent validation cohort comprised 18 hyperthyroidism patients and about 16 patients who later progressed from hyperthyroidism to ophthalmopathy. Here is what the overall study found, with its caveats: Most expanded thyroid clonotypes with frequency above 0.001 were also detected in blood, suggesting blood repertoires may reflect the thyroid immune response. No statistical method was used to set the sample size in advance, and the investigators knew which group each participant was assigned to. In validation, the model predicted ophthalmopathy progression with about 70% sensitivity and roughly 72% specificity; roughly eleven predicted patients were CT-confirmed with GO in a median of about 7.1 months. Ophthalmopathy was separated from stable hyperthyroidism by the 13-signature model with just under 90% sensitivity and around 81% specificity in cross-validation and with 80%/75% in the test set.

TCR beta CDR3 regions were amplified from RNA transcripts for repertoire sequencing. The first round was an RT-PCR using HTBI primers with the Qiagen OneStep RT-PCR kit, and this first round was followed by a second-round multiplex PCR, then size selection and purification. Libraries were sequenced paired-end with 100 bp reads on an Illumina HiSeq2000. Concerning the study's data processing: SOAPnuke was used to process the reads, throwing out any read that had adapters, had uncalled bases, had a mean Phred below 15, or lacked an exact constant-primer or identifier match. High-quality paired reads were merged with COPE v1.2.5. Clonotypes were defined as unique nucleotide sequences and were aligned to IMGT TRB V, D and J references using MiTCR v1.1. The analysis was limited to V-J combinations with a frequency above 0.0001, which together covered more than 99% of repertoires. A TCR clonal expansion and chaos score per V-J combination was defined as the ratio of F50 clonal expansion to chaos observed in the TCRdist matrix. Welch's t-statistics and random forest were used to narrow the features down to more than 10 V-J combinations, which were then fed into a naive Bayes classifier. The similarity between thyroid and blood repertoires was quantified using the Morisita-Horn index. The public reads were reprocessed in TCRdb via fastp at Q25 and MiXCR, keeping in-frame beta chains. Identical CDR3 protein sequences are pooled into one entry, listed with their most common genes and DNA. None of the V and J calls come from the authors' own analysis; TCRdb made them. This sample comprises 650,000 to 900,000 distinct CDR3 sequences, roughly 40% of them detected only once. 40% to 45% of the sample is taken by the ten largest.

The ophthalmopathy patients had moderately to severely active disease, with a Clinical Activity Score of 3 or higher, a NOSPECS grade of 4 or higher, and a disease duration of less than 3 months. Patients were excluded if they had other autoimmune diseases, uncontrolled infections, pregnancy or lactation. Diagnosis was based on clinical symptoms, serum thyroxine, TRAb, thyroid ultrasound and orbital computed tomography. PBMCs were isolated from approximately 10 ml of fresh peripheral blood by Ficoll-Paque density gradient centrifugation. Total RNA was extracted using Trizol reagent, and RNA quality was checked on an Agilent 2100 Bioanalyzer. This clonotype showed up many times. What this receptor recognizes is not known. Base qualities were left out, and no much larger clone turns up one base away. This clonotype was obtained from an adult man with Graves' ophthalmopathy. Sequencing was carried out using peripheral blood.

In nucleotide form, the sequence is TGTGCCAGCAGCCTAGAAAGGGCCATTGAAGCTTTCTTT. It translates as CASSLERAIEAFF. The chain links TRBV2 with TRBJ1-1; the D segment cannot be called with confidence. From its cysteine to its phenylalanine, the CDR3 spans 13 amino acids. This entry keeps only the CDR3 DNA: 39 bases, framed from base 1. Deletion took 6 bases off V and 7 bases off J, with a span of 15 bases between the germline ends. CDR1 is given as SNHLY and CDR2 as FYNNEI, both from the germline V gene.